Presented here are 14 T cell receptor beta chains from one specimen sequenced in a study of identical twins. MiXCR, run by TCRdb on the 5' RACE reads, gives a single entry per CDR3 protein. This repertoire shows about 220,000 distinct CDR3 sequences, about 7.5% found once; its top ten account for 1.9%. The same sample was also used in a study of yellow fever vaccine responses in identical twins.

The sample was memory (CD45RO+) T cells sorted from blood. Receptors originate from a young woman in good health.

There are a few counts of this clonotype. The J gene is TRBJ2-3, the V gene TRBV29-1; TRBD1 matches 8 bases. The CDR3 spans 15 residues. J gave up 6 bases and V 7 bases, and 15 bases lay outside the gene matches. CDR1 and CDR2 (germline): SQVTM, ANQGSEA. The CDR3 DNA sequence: TGCAGCGGTCAAAGGGGGTCTCAGGGGGCGGATACGCAGTATTTT. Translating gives CSGQRGSQGADTQYF.

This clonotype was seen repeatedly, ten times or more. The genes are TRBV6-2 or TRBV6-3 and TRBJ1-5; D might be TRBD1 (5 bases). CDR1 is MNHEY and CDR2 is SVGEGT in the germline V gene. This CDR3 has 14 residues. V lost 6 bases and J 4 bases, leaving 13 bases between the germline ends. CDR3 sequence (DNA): TGTGCCAGCAGCTCTGGGACGGAAAATCAGCCCCAGCATTTT. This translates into CASSSGTENQPQHF.

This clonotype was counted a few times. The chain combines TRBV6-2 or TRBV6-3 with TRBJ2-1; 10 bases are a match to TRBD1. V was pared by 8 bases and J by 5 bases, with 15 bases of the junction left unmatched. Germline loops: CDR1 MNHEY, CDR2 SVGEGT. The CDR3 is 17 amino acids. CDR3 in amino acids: CASATLPRDRGDNEQFF. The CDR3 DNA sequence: TGTGCCAGCGCTACCCTACCCCGGGACAGGGGTGACAATGAGCAGTTCTTC.

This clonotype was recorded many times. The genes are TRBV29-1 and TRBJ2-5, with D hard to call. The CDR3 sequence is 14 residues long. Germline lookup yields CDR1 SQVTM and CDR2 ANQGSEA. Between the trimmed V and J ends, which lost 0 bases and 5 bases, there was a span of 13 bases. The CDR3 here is CSVEDPGIHETQYF. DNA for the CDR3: TGCAGCGTTGAAGATCCCGGTATTCATGAGACCCAGTACTTC.

CDR3 residues: CSGPSGAGGDTEAFF. CDR3 DNA: TGCAGTGGTCCCTCGGGGGCTGGGGGGGACACTGAAGCTTTCTTT. The chain uses TRBV20-1 and TRBJ1-1; TRBD1 might be the D (6 bases). Germline CDR1 reads DFQATT; CDR2 reads SNEGSKA (reference sequence). The V end was cut by 7 bases, the J end by 3 bases, with 21 bases between. The CDR3 contains 15 residues.

CDR3 sequence reads: CSASLSRSSYEQYF. CDR3 nucleotides: TGCAGTGCTAGCCTTAGCAGGAGCTCCTACGAGCAGTACTTC. The gene calls are TRBV20-1 and TRBJ2-7; D ambiguous. Looked up from germline, CDR1 is DFQATT and CDR2 is SNEGSKA (reference sequence). Trimming removed 3 bases from V and 0 bases from J, with 12 bases in between. The CDR3 consists of 14 residues.

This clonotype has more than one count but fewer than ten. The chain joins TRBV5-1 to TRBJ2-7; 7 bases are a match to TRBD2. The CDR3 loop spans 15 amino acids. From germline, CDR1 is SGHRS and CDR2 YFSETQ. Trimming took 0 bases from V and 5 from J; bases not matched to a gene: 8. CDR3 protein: CASSLGRGVENEQYF. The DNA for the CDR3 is TGCGCCAGCAGCTTGGGCCGGGGGGTAGAAAACGAGCAGTACTTC.

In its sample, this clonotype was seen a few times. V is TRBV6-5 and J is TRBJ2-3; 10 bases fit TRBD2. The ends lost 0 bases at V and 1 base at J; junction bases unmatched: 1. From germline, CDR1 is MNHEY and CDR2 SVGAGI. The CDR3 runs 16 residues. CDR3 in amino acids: CASSYSGLAGTDTQYF. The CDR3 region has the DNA TGTGCCAGCAGTTACTCAGGACTAGCGGGCACAGATACGCAGTATTTT.

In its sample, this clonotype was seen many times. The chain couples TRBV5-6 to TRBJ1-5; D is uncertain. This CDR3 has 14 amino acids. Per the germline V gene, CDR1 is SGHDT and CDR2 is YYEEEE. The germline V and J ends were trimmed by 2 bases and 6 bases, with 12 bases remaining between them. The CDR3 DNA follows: TGTGCCAGCAGCTTTCAAGTCAATGGTCAGCCCCAGCATTTT. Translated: CASSFQVNGQPQHF.

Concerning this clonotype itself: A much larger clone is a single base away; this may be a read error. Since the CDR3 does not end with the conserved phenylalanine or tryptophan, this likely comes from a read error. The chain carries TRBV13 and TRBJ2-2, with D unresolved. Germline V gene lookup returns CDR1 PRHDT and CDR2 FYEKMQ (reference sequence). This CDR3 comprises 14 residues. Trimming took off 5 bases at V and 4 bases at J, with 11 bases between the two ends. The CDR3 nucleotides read TGTGCCAGCAGCCCTTGGGGTAGCACCGGGGAGCTGTTTCTT. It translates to CASSPWGSTGELFL.

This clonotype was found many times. This CDR3 is CASSRDGSGANVLTF. CDR3 nucleotide sequence: TGTGCCAGCAGCCGCGACGGGTCTGGGGCCAACGTCCTGACTTTC. The V gene is TRBV7-9, the J gene TRBJ2-6; D not certain. This CDR3 region has 15 residues. V was clipped by 5 bases and J by 1 base, with 9 bases between them. Germline V lookup: CDR1 SEHNR, CDR2 FQNEAQ (reference sequence).

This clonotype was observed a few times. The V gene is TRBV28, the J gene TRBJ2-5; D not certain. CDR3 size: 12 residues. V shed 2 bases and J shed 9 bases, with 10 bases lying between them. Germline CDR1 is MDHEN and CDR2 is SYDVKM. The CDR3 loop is CASSLNIWAQYF. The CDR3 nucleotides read TGTGCCAGCAGTTTAAATATCTGGGCCCAGTACTTC.

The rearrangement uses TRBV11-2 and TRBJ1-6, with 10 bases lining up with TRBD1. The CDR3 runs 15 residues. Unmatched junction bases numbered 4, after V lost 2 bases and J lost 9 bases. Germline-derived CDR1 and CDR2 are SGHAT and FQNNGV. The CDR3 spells CASSLRGTGVSPLHF. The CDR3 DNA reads TGTGCCAGCAGCTTACGCGGGACAGGGGTTTCACCCCTCCACTTT.

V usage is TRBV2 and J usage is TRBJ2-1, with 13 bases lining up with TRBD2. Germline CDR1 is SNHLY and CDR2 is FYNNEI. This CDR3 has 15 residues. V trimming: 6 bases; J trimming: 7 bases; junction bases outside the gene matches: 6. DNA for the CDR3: TGTGCCAGCAGAACTAGCGGGAGGGCCAAGAATGAGCAGTTCTTC. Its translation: CASRTSGRAKNEQFF.